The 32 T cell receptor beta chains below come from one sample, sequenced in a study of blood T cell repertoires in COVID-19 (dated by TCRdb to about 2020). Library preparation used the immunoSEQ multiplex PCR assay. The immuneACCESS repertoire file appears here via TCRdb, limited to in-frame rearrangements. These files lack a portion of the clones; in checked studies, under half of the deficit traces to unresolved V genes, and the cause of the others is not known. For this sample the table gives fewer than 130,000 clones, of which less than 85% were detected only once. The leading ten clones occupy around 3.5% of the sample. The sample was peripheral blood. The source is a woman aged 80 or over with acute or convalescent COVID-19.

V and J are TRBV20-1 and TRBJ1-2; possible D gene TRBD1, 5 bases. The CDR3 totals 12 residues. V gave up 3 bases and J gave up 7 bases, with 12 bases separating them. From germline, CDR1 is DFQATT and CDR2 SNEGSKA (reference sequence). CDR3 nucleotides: TGCAGTGCTAGTGGGGCCGGCTCTGGCTACACCTTC. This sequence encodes CSASGAGSGYTF.

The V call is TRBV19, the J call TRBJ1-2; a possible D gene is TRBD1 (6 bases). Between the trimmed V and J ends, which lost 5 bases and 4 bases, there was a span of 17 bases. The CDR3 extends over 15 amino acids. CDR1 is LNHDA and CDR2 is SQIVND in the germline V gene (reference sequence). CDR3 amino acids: CASSLGQLTLYGYTF. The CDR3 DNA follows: TGTGCCAGTAGTCTCGGACAGCTTACCCTCTATGGCTACACCTTC.

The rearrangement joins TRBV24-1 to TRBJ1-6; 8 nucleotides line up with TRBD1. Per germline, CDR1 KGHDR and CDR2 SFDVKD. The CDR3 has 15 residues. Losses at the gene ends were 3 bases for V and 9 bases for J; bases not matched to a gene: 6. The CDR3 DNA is TGTGCCACCAGTGATCTGACAGGGGCGGGTTCACCCCTCCACTTT. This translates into CATSDLTGAGSPLHF.

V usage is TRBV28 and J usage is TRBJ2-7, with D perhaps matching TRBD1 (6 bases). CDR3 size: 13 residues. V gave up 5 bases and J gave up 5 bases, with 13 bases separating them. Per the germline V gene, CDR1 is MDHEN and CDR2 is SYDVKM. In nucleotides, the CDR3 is TGTGCCAGCAGTCTAACTAACAGGGACGAGCAGTACTTC. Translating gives CASSLTNRDEQYF.

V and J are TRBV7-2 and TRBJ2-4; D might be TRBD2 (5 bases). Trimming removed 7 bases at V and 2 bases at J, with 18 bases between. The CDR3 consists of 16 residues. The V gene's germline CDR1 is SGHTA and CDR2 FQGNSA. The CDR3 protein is CASTTKADGTKNIQYF. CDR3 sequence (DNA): TGTGCCAGCACAACTAAAGCGGACGGCACCAAAAACATTCAGTACTTC. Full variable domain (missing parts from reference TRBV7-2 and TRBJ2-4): GAGVSQSPSNKVTEKGKDVELRCDPISGHTALYWYRQSLGQGLEFLIYFQGNSAPDKSGLPSDRFSAERTGGSVSTLTIQRTQQEDSAVYLCASTTKADGTKNIQYFGAGTRLSVL.

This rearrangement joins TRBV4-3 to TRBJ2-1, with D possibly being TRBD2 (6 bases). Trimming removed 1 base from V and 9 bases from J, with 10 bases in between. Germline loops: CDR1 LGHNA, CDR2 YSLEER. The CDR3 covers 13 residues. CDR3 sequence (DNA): TGCGCCAGCAGCCAAGGGAGGGGCGTTGAGCAGTTCTTC. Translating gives CASSQGRGVEQFF.

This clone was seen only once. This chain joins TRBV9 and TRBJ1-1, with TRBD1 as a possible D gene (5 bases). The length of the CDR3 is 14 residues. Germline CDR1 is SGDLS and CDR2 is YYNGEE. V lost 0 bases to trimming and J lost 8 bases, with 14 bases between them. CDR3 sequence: CASSVVTDGGEAFF. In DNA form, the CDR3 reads TGTGCCAGCAGCGTAGTAACGGACGGGGGGGAAGCTTTCTTT.

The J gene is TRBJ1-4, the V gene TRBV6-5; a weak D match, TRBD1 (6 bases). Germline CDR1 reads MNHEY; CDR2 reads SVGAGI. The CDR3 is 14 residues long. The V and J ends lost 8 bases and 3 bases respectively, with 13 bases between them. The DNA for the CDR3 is TGTGCCAGCCGTATAGGGGGATCTAATGAAAAACTGTTTTTT. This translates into CASRIGGSNEKLFF.

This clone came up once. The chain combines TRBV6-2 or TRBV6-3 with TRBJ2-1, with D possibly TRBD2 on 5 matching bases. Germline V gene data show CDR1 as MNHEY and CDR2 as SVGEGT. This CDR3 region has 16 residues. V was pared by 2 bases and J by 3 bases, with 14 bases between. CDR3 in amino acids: CASSYPLAGNYNEQFF. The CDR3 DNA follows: TGTGCCAGCAGTTACCCGCTTGCGGGCAACTACAATGAGCAGTTCTTC.

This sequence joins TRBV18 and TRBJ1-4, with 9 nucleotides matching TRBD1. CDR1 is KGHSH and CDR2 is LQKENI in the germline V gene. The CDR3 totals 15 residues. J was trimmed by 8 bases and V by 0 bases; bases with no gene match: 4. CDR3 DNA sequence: TGTGCCAGCTCACCACCGGGACAGGGCAGAGAAAAACTGTTTTTT. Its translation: CASSPPGQGREKLFF.

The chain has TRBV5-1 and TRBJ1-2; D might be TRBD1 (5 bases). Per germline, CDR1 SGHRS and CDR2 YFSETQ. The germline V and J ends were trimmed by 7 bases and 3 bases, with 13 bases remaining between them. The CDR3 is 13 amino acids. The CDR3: CASSIGGDYGYTF. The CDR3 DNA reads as TGCGCCAGCTCTATCGGGGGTGACTATGGCTACACCTTC.

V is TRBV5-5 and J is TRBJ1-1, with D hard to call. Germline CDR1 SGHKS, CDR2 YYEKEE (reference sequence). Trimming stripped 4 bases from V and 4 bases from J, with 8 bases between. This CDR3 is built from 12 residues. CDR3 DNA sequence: TGTGCCAGCAGCACCTTGAGCACTGAAGCTTTCTTT. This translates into CASSTLSTEAFF.

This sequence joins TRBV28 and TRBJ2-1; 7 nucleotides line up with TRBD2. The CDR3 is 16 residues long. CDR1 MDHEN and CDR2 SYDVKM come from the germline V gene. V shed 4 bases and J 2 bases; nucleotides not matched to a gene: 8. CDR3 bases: TGTGCCAGCAGTTCTTATGGGGGGAGGGCCTACAATGAGCAGTTCTTC. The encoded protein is CASSSYGGRAYNEQFF.

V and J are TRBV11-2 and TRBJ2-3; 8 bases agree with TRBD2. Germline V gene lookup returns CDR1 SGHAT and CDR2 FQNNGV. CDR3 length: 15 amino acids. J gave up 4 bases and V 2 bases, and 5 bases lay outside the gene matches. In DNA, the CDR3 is TGTGCCAGCAGCTTACGGAGCGGGGGCCCAGATACGCAGTATTTT. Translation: CASSLRSGGPDTQYF.

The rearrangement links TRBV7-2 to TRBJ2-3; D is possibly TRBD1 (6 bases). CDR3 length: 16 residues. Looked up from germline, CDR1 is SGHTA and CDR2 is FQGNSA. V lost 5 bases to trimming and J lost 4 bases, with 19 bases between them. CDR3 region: CASSPRTEGGADTQYF. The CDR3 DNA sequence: TGTGCCAGCAGCCCACGGACAGAGGGTGGAGCAGATACGCAGTATTTT.

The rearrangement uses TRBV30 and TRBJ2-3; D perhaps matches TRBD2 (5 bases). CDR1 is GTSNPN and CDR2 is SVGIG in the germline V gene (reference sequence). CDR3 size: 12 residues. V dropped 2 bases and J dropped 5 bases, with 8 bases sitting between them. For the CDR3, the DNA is TGTGCCTGGAGTTCAAGCGGAGATACGCAGTATTTT. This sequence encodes CAWSSSGDTQYF.

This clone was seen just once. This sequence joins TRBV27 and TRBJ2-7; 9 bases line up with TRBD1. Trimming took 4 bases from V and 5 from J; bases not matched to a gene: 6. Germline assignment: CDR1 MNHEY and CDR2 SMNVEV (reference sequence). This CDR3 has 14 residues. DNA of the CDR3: TGTGCCAGCAGTTGGGGGACAGGGCGGAACGAGCAGTACTTC. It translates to CASSWGTGRNEQYF.

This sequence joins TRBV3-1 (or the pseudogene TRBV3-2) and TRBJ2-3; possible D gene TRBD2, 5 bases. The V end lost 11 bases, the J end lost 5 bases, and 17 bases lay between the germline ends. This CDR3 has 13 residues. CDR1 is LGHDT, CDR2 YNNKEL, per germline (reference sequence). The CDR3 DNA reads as TGTGCCTCCCAGACGAGGGCCGGAGATACGCAGTATTTT. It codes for CASQTRAGDTQYF.

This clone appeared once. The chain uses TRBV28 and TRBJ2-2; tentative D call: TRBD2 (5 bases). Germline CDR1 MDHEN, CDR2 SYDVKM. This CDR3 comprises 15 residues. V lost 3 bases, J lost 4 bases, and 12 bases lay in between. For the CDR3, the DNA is TGTGCCAGCAGTTTTTCCACCGCGGGCACCGGGGAGCTGTTTTTT. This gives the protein CASSFSTAGTGELFF.

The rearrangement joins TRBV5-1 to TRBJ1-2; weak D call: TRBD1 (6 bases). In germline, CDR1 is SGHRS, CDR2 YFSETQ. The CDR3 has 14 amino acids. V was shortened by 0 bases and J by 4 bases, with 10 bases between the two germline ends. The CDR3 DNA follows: TGCGCCAGCAGCTTGGATGGGGGCGCCTATGGCTACACCTTC. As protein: CASSLDGGAYGYTF.

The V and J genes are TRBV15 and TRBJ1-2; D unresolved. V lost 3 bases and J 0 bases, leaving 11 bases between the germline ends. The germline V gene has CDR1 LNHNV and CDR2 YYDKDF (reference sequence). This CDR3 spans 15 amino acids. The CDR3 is CATSREDVTNYGYTF. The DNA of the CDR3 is TGTGCCACCAGCAGGGAGGACGTAACTAACTATGGCTACACCTTC.

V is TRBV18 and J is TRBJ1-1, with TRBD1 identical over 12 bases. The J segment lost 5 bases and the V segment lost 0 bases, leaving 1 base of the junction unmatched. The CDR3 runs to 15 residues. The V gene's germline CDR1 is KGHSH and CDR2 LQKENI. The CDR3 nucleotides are TGTGCCAGCTCACCACCGGGACAGGGGGCAACTGAAGCTTTCTTT. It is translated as CASSPPGQGATEAFF.

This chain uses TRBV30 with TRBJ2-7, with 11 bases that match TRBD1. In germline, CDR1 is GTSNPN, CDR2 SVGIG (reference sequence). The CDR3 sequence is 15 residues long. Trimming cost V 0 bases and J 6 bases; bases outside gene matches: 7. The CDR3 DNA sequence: TGTGCCTGGAGTGTACCGGGACAGGGGGGAAGCGAGCAGTACTTC. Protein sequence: CAWSVPGQGGSEQYF. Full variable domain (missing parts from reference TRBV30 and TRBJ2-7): SQTIHQWPATLVQPVGSPLSLECTVEGTSNPNLYWYRQAAGRGLQLLFYSVGIGQISSEVPQNLSASRPQDRQFILSSKKLLLSDSGFYLCAWSVPGQGGSEQYFGPGTRLTVT.

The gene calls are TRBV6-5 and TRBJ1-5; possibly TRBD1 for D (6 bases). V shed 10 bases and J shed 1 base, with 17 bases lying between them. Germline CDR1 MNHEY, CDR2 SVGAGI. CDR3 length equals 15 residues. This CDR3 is CAIRGGQGSNQPQHF. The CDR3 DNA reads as TGTGCCATAAGGGGGGGGCAGGGCAGCAATCAGCCCCAGCATTTT.

CDR3 coding DNA: TGTGCCAGCAGCTTCAAGGGGGCCGGAAATCTGGAGACCCAGTACTTC. Its protein product is CASSFKGAGNLETQYF. The rearrangement uses TRBV7-2 and TRBJ2-5; 7 nucleotides agree with TRBD1. Per germline, CDR1 SGHTA and CDR2 FQGNSA. The trim removed 3 bases at V and 5 bases at J, leaving 12 bases unmatched. This CDR3 comprises 16 residues. The full variable domain, in which reference TRBV7-2 and TRBJ2-5 provide the parts outside the CDR3, is GAGVSQSPSNKVTEKGKDVELRCDPISGHTALYWYRQSLGQGLEFLIYFQGNSAPDKSGLPSDRFSAERTGGSVSTLTIQRTQQEDSAVYLCASSFKGAGNLETQYFGPGTRLLVL.

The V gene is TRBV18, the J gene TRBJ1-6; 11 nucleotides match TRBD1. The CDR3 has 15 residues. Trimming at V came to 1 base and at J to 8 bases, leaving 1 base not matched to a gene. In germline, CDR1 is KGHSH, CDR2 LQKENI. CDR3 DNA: TGTGCCAGCTCACCACGGACAGGGGGCGATTCACCCCTCCACTTT. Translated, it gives CASSPRTGGDSPLHF. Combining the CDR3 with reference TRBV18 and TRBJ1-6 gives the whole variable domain NAGVMQNPRHLVRRRGQEARLRCSPMKGHSHVYWYRQLPEEGLKFMVYLQKENIIDESGMPKERFSAEFPKEGPSILRIQQVVRGDSAAYFCASSPRTGGDSPLHFGNGTRLTVT.

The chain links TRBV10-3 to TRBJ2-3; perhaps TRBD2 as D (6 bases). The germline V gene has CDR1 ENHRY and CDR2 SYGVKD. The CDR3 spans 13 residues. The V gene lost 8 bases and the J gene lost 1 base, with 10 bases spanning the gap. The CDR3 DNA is TGTGCCATCCGAGAGCGGGGCACAGATACGCAGTATTTT. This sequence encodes CAIRERGTDTQYF.

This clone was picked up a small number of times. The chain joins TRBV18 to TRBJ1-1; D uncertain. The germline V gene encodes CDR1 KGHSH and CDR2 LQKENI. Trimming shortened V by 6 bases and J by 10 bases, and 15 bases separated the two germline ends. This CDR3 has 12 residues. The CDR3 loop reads CASSPDLRGAFF. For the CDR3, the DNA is TGTGCCAGCTCGCCCGACCTTCGGGGAGCTTTCTTT.

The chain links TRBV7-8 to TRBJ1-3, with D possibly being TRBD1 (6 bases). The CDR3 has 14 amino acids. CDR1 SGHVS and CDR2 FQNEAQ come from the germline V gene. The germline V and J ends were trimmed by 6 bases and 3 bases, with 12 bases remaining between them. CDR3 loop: CASSPGAVGNTIYF. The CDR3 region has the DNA TGTGCCAGCAGTCCAGGGGCCGTTGGAAACACCATATATTTT.

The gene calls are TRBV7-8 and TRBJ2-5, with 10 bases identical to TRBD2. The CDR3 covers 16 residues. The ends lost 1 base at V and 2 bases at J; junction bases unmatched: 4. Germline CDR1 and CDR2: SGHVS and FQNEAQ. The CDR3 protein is CASSLGDSGGQETQYF. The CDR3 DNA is TGTGCCAGCAGCTTAGGGGATAGCGGGGGGCAAGAGACCCAGTACTTC.

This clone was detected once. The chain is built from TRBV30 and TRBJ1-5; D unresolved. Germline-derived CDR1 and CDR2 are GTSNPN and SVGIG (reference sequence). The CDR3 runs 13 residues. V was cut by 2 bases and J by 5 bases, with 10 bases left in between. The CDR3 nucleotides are TGTGCCTGGAGTAATCAGCGAGATCAGCCCCAGCATTTT. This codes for CAWSNQRDQPQHF.

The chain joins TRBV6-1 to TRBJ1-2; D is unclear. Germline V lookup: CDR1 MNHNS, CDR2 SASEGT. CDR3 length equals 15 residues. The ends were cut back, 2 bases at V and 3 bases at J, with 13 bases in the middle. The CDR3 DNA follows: TGTGCCAGCAGTGAAACTAAGGCCCAGTACTATGGCTACACCTTC. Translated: CASSETKAQYYGYTF.